These 30 T cell receptor beta chains came from one sample sequenced in a study of glioma-infiltrating T cells. Using RNA template, CDR3s of TCR alpha and beta were amplified with iRepertoire arm-PCR. Using its own MiXCR run on the multiplex PCR reads, TCRdb lists one record per CDR3 protein. The data hold about 140,000 distinct CDR3 sequences, with roughly two fifths observed a single time. The sequenced sample was glioma tissue, nonneoplastic brain tissue, or PBMCs (not recorded which). These receptors were obtained from a human donor with low-grade glioma or glioblastoma, undergoing nonglioma brain surgery, or in good health (not recorded which).

The chain has TRBV27 and TRBJ2-7; 8 bases align to TRBD1. Germline trimming cut 0 bases from V and 4 bases from J; bases unmatched to any gene: 5. The germline V gene has CDR1 MNHEY and CDR2 SMNVEV (reference sequence). The CDR3 loop spans 15 amino acids. CDR3 protein: CASSLSPGQVYEQYF. CDR3 DNA sequence: TGTGCCAGCAGTTTATCTCCGGGACAGGTTTACGAGCAGTACTTC.

To note about this clonotype: Lacking the conserved final phenylalanine or tryptophan, this CDR3 likely reflects a read error. V usage is TRBV6-1 and J usage is TRBJ1-1; D uncertain. In germline, CDR1 is MNHNS, CDR2 SASEGT. The CDR3 totals 15 residues. V dropped 5 bases and J dropped 0 bases, with 13 bases sitting between them. The CDR3 reads CASSPPPILNTEAFS. In DNA, the CDR3 is TGTGCCAGCAGTCCACCACCTATTTTGAACACTGAAGCTTTCTCT.

The genes are TRBV11-2 and TRBJ1-5; D uncertain. The germline V gene has CDR1 SGHAT and CDR2 FQNNGV. V was trimmed by 4 bases and J by 5 bases, leaving 15 bases between them. The CDR3 has 15 residues. The CDR3 spells CASSSGPEGYQPQHF. CDR3 in DNA: TGTGCCAGCAGCTCGGGCCCAGAGGGCTATCAGCCCCAGCATTTT.

Concerning this clonotype: An end of the junction differs from the germline gene, which may be a read error. CDR3: CASSQVTDNQPQHF. CDR3 nucleotides: TGCGCCAGCAGCCAAGTGACAGACAATCAGCCCCAGCATTTT. The chain employs TRBV28 and TRBJ1-5; perhaps TRBD1 as D (5 bases). The CDR3 is 14 residues long. Germline lookup yields CDR1 MDHEN and CDR2 SYDVKM.

At least ten counts were recorded for this clonotype. The rearrangement links TRBV4-1 to TRBJ2-7; TRBD1 might be the D (7 bases). Trimming removed 5 bases at V and 3 bases at J, with 11 bases between. CDR3 size: 13 residues. Germline V CDR1 and CDR2: MGHRA, YSYEKL. The CDR3 reads CASSVQGGYEQYF. As DNA, the CDR3 is TGCGCCAGCAGCGTCCAGGGGGGCTACGAGCAGTACTTC.

This sequence joins TRBV4-1 and TRBJ2-1; 10 nucleotides agree with TRBD1. This CDR3 has 16 amino acids. Germline V gene data show CDR1 as MGHRA and CDR2 as YSYEKL. The J segment lost 8 bases and the V segment lost 0 bases, leaving 7 bases of the junction unmatched. DNA for the CDR3: TGCGCCAGCAGCCAAGAGCCGGGACAGGGGAATTATGAGCAGTTCTTC. It translates to CASSQEPGQGNYEQFF.

Comments on this clonotype: This CDR3 fails to terminate in the conserved phenylalanine or tryptophan, so it likely reflects a read error. The chain has TRBV10-3 and TRBJ2-2, with a possible D match to TRBD2 (6 bases). This CDR3 is 14 amino acids long. Germline V gene sequence: CDR1 ENHRY, CDR2 SYGVKD. The V end was cut by 4 bases, the J end by 0 bases, with 6 bases between. The CDR3 is CAISGLANTGELFL. CDR3 DNA sequence: TGTGCCATCAGTGGACTAGCGAACACCGGGGAGCTGTTTTTA.

This clonotype was observed a handful of times. The V and J genes are TRBV15 and TRBJ2-1; D is possibly TRBD1 (5 bases). The CDR3 consists of 12 residues. Germline assignment: CDR1 LNHNV and CDR2 YYDKDF (reference sequence). V lost 4 bases and J lost 8, with 9 bases in between. CDR3 DNA: TGTGCCACCAGCAAAGAAGGGGATGAGCAGTTCTTC. Translation: CATSKEGDEQFF.

The chain employs TRBV27 and TRBJ2-7; the D gene could be TRBD1 or TRBD2 (5 bases each). The V and J ends lost 8 bases and 0 bases respectively, with 11 bases between them. The CDR3 extends over 13 amino acids. CDR1 is MNHEY and CDR2 is SMNVEV in the germline V gene (reference sequence). The CDR3 here is CASRGPNSYEQYF. Here the CDR3 DNA reads TGTGCCAGCCGGGGCCCTAACTCCTACGAGCAGTACTTC.

The chain is built from TRBV27 and TRBJ2-3; the D is unclear. Germline V gene data show CDR1 as MNHEY and CDR2 as SMNVEV (reference sequence). The CDR3 sequence is 15 residues long. The ends were cut back, 5 bases at V and 0 bases at J, with 12 bases in the middle. The CDR3 loop is CASSPRHSSTDTQYF. The CDR3 coding sequence is TGTGCCAGCAGTCCTCGACATTCTAGCACAGATACGCAGTATTTT.

V gene TRBV20-1 combines with J gene TRBJ2-5, with D perhaps assigned TRBD1 or TRBD2 (5 bases each). Trimming removed 1 base from V and 1 base from J, with 13 bases in between. Germline loops: CDR1 DFQATT, CDR2 SNEGSKA (reference sequence). This CDR3 spans 15 amino acids. This CDR3 is CSARGGPGPQETQYF. The CDR3 DNA reads as TGCAGTGCTAGAGGGGGTCCGGGGCCCCAAGAGACCCAGTACTTC.

The chain couples TRBV6-1 to TRBJ2-2, with D unresolved. V lost 1 base, J lost 14 bases, and 8 bases lay in between. Per the germline V gene, CDR1 is MNHNS and CDR2 is SASEGT. This CDR3 contains 11 residues. The CDR3 DNA follows: TGTGCCAGCAGTGAAGAGGGTAGACTGTTTTTT. Translating it yields CASSEEGRLFF.

The chain couples TRBV20-1 to TRBJ1-5, with no clear D. V shed 0 bases and J shed 1 base, with 10 bases lying between them. This CDR3 comprises 15 residues. The germline gives CDR1 DFQATT, CDR2 SNEGSKA (reference sequence). The CDR3 sequence is CSARDGVGSNQPQHF. Written as DNA, the CDR3 is TGCAGTGCTAGAGATGGTGTTGGAAGCAATCAGCCCCAGCATTTT.

The rearrangement links TRBV18 to TRBJ1-1; unclear D gene. The CDR3 length is 14 residues. Germline V gene lookup returns CDR1 KGHSH and CDR2 LQKENI. The V and J ends lost 0 bases and 8 bases respectively, with 13 bases between them. The CDR3 protein is CASSPPNTAGEAFF. CDR3 DNA sequence: TGTGCCAGCTCACCACCGAACACAGCTGGAGAAGCTTTCTTT.

This clonotype occurred a few times. For the CDR3, the DNA is TGTGCCAGCAGTTACTCGAAAAACCCTGCTCAGCCCCAGCATTTT. This gives the protein CASSYSKNPAQPQHF. The V call is TRBV6-2 or TRBV6-3, the J call TRBJ1-5, with D unresolved. CDR3 length: 15 residues. Per the germline V gene, CDR1 is MNHEY and CDR2 is SVGEGT. Trimming removed 0 bases at V and 6 bases at J, with 12 bases between.

The rearrangement links TRBV20-1 to TRBJ1-1; 7 positions match TRBD1. This CDR3 spans 12 amino acids. The V gene's germline CDR1 is DFQATT and CDR2 SNEGSKA (reference sequence). The trim removed 2 bases at V and 7 bases at J, leaving 4 bases unmatched. The CDR3 is CSARPGQREAFF. The CDR3 coding sequence is TGCAGTGCTAGACCGGGACAGCGTGAAGCTTTCTTT.

The chain links TRBV6-6 to TRBJ2-7, with 10 bases lining up with TRBD1. Germline V gene sequence: CDR1 MNHNY, CDR2 SVGAGI (reference sequence). The junction had 15 bases not matched to a gene; V was cut back by 6 bases and J by 10 bases. The CDR3 covers 15 residues. The CDR3 bases are TGTGCCAGCAGCTCACCGGGACAGGGGACCAACGTTCAGTACTTC. This translates into CASSSPGQGTNVQYF.

The chain carries TRBV6-1 and TRBJ1-1, with 7 bases identical to TRBD1. Germline CDR1 MNHNS, CDR2 SASEGT. The CDR3 has 13 residues. With 8 bases clipped from V and 7 bases from J, the junction kept 10 bases outside the gene matches. The CDR3 bases are TGTGCCAGCCGACAGGGATGGGTCAATGAAGCTTTCTTT. Protein sequence: CASRQGWVNEAFF.

This clonotype has at least ten counts. V is TRBV6-1 and J is TRBJ1-1; D possibly corresponds to TRBD1 (6 bases). Germline V gene lookup returns CDR1 MNHNS and CDR2 SASEGT. This CDR3 is 14 amino acids long. With 5 bases removed from V and 8 bases from J, the gap between germline ends came to 18 bases. CDR3 bases: TGTGCCAGCAGTCCTGACCCTGGACAGCCAGAAGCTTTCTTT. This translates into CASSPDPGQPEAFF.

This clonotype appeared a single time. Relative to the germline gene, one junction end is altered; a read error may explain this. The genes are TRBV27 and TRBJ2-7, with D perhaps TRBD1 (5 bases). This CDR3 contains 14 residues. Germline-derived CDR1 and CDR2 are MNHEY and SMNVEV (reference sequence). CDR3 sequence reads: CASSLGRALYERYF. CDR3 nucleotide sequence: TGTGCCAGCAGTTTAGGCAGGGCTCTCTACGAGCGGTACTTC.

This clonotype came up a few times. This chain joins TRBV19 and TRBJ2-1; 10 bases are shared with TRBD2. CDR1 and CDR2 (germline): LNHDA, SQIVND (reference sequence). This CDR3 region has 18 residues. The V gene end was trimmed by 6 bases and the J gene end by 5 bases; junction bases not matched to a gene: 16. CDR3 region: CASSPEGTAGGGHNEQFF. CDR3 DNA sequence: TGTGCCAGTAGCCCCGAGGGTACAGCGGGAGGGGGACACAATGAGCAGTTCTTC. The entire variable domain, with the rest obtained from reference TRBV19 and TRBJ2-1, is as follows: DGGITQSPKYLFRKEGQNVTLSCEQNLNHDAMYWYRQDPGQGLRLIYYSQIVNDFQKGDIAEGYSVSREKKESFPLTVTSAQKNPTAFYLCASSPEGTAGGGHNEQFFGPGTRLTVL.

This sequence joins TRBV20-1 and TRBJ2-7; 9 nucleotides agree with TRBD1. Germline-derived CDR1 and CDR2 are DFQATT and SNEGSKA (reference sequence). CDR3 length: 14 residues. After removal of 5 bases from V and 6 bases from J, the junction contained 11 bases not matched to a gene. CDR3 nucleotide sequence: TGCAGTGCTTACTCCGGGACAGGGTGGAGCGAGCAGTACTTC. This sequence encodes CSAYSGTGWSEQYF.

This clonotype has more than one count but fewer than ten. The genes are TRBV6-1 and TRBJ1-5; D not certain. Trimming removed 8 bases from V and 2 bases from J, with 13 bases in between. The CDR3 is 14 amino acids. Germline CDR1 MNHNS, CDR2 SASEGT. CDR3 nucleotide sequence: TGTGCCAGCCGATGGGATCTTGGCAATCAGCCCCAGCATTTT. This translates into CASRWDLGNQPQHF.

Note on this clonotype: This may arise from a read error, as a much more abundant clone is one base away. This CDR3 fails to terminate in the conserved phenylalanine or tryptophan, so it likely reflects a read error. The chain links TRBV27 to TRBJ1-1, with TRBD1 identical over 7 bases. This CDR3 is built from 17 residues. Trimming took 4 bases from V and 0 from J; bases not matched to a gene: 11. The germline V gene encodes CDR1 MNHEY and CDR2 SMNVEV (reference sequence). CDR3 loop: CASSSLRTGQMNTEAFS. The CDR3 DNA sequence: TGTGCCAGCAGTTCGTTGCGGACAGGACAGATGAACACTGAAGCTTTCTCT.

The chain couples TRBV9 to TRBJ2-1; TRBD2 agrees at 7 bases. CDR3 length equals 14 residues. V lost 4 bases, J lost 4 bases, and 5 bases stayed unmatched. Germline V lookup: CDR1 SGDLS, CDR2 YYNGEE. As DNA, the CDR3 is TGTGCCAGCAGCCCCGGGACTACTTACAATGAGCAGTTCTTC. Its translation is CASSPGTTYNEQFF.

For this clonotype: Lacking the conserved final phenylalanine or tryptophan, this CDR3 likely reflects a read error. The V call is TRBV7-2, the J call TRBJ1-5; the D is unclear. Germline V lookup: CDR1 SGHTA, CDR2 FQGNSA. CDR3 size: 14 residues. V lost 5 bases to trimming and J lost 2 bases, with 10 bases between them. CDR3: CASSQDNRNQPQHL. The CDR3 DNA follows: TGTGCCAGCAGCCAGGATAATCGCAATCAGCCCCAGCATCTT.

In this sample, this clonotype turned up a few times. The rearrangement uses TRBV19 and TRBJ2-1; the match to TRBD2 covers 9 bases. Germline-derived CDR1 and CDR2 are LNHDA and SQIVND (reference sequence). The J segment lost 3 bases and the V segment lost 5 bases, leaving 5 bases of the junction unmatched. The CDR3 loop spans 15 amino acids. Written as DNA, the CDR3 is TGTGCCAGTAGTCGGGCTAGCGGGAACTACAATGAGCAGTTCTTC. Translation gives CASSRASGNYNEQFF.

DNA for the CDR3: TGCAGTGCCCAGCCAGGACGGACCTATGGCTACACCTTC. Protein product: CSAQPGRTYGYTF. The genes are TRBV20-1 and TRBJ1-2; D unresolved. V lost 6 bases, J lost 4 bases, and 15 bases lay in between. The CDR3 length is 13 residues. CDR1 is DFQATT, CDR2 SNEGSKA, per germline (reference sequence).

A few counts support this clonotype. The genes are TRBV5-1 and TRBJ1-1; the D is unclear. CDR1 SGHRS and CDR2 YFSETQ come from the germline V gene. V was pared by 0 bases and J by 0 bases, with 12 bases between. The CDR3 loop spans 16 amino acids. CDR3 DNA: TGCGCCAGCAGCTTGGTTTCATCACCAATGAACACTGAAGCTTTCTTT. This sequence encodes CASSLVSSPMNTEAFF.

This clonotype was counted ten times or more. V is TRBV7-2 and J is TRBJ2-5, with TRBD2 identical over 8 bases. Per germline, CDR1 SGHTA and CDR2 FQGNSA. This CDR3 is built from 13 residues. The V gene end was trimmed by 7 bases and the J gene end by 5 bases; junction bases not matched to a gene: 6. The CDR3 DNA reads TGTGCCAGCAACTCCCGGGAGGGGGAGACCCAGTACTTC. As protein: CASNSREGETQYF. Complete variable domain (other parts from reference TRBV7-2 and TRBJ2-5): GAGVSQSPSNKVTEKGKDVELRCDPISGHTALYWYRQSLGQGLEFLIYFQGNSAPDKSGLPSDRFSAERTGGSVSTLTIQRTQQEDSAVYLCASNSREGETQYFGPGTRLLVL.